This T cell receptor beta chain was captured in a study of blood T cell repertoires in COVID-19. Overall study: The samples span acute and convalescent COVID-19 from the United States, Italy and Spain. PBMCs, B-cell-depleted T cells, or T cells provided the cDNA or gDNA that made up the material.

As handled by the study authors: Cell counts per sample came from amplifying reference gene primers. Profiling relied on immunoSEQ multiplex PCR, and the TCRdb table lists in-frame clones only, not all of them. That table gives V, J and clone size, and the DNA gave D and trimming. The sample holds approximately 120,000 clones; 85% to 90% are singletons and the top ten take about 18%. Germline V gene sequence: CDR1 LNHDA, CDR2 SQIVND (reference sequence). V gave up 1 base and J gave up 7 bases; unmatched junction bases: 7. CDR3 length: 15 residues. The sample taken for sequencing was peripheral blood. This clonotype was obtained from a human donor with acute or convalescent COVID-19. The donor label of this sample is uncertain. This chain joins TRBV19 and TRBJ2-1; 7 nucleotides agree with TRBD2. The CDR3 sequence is CASSIVSGKWNEQFF. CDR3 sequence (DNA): TGTGCCAGTAGTATAGTGAGCGGGAAATGGAATGAGCAGTTCTTC. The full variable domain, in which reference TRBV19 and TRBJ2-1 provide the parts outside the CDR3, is DGGITQSPKYLFRKEGQNVTLSCEQNLNHDAMYWYRQDPGQGLRLIYYSQIVNDFQKGDIAEGYSVSREKKESFPLTVTSAQKNPTAFYLCASSIVSGKWNEQFFGPGTRLTVL.